The 18 T cell receptor beta chains presented below share a single source sample, sequenced in a study of molecular identifiers for immune sequencing clone quantification. TCRdb independently ran MiXCR on the PCR reads; one entry per CDR3 protein. Of around 480,000 distinct CDR3 sequences listed, around 23% are singletons. The specimen was naive CD8+ T cells from blood, with Jurkat cell RNA spiked in. Subset indicated: FACS-sorted CD8+CD4-CCR7+CD45RA+ naive T cells. All receptors derive from a human donor in good health. Some libraries in this study had Jurkat cell RNA spiked in.

This clonotype has only a few counts. This chain joins TRBV7-2 and TRBJ2-7, with D perhaps matching TRBD2 (5 bases). Germline V lookup: CDR1 SGHTA, CDR2 FQGNSA. The germline V and J ends were trimmed by 1 base and 2 bases, with 15 bases remaining between them. The CDR3 totals 16 residues. CDR3 amino acids: CASSLGRQTNTYEQYF. The CDR3 DNA is TGTGCCAGCAGCTTAGGTAGGCAGACTAACACCTACGAGCAGTACTTC.

As for this clonotype: Here the CDR3 omits its conserved ending phenylalanine or tryptophan, so a read error is the likely source. This chain links TRBV5-6 with TRBJ2-7; no firm D call. CDR1 SGHDT and CDR2 YYEEEE come from the germline V gene. The V gene lost 1 base and the J gene lost 0 bases, with 8 bases spanning the gap. The CDR3 loop spans 14 amino acids. The CDR3 loop reads CASSLSQSSYEQYY. CDR3 coding DNA: TGTGCCAGCAGCTTGTCTCAGTCCTCCTACGAGCAGTACTAC.

This sequence joins TRBV7-2 and TRBJ2-3; D ambiguous. The J call may be in error: the DNA end matches TRBJ1-5 better. Germline CDR1 and CDR2: SGHTA and FQGNSA. The CDR3 loop spans 15 amino acids. As DNA, the CDR3 is TGTGCCAGCAGCTTGACTAGCGGTAGCACAGATACGCAGCATTTT. This sequence encodes CASSLTSGSTDTQHF.

This clonotype was found a few times. CDR3 sequence: CASSIFSTEEQYF. The CDR3 DNA reads as TGTGCCAGTAGTATTTTTTCTACAGAAGAGCAGTACTTC. The chain has TRBV19 and TRBJ2-7; D is unclear. CDR1 is LNHDA and CDR2 is SQIVND in the germline V gene (reference sequence). The V end was cut by 3 bases, the J end by 7 bases, with 13 bases between. The CDR3 totals 13 residues.

Concerning this clonotype: A much larger clonotype is one base distant, so this may be a read error. The chain uses TRBV2 and TRBJ2-7; TRBD1 matches at 7 bases. Germline loops: CDR1 SNHLY, CDR2 FYNNEI. The V and J ends lost 1 base and 6 bases, in that order; junction bases with no gene match: 6. The CDR3 loop spans 14 amino acids. Here the CDR3 DNA reads TGTGCCAGCAGTGAAGAGGGGGCGCTTAGCGAGCAGTACTTC. It codes for CASSEEGALSEQYF.

Points on this clonotype: A read error may explain this, as a much larger clone is one base away. CDR3 protein: CASINQGMNTEASF. As DNA, the CDR3 is TGTGCCAGCATCAACCAGGGGATGAACACTGAAGCTTCCTTT. The chain joins TRBV13 to TRBJ1-1; maybe TRBD1 (6 bases). The CDR3 extends over 14 amino acids. Per germline, CDR1 PRHDT and CDR2 FYEKMQ (reference sequence). Full variable domain (rest looked up from reference TRBV13 and TRBJ1-1): AAGVIQSPRHLIKEKRETATLKCYPIPRHDTVYWYQQGPGQDPQFLISFYEKMQSDKGSIPDRFSAQQFSDYHSELNMSSLELGDSALYFCASINQGMNTEASFGQGTRLTVV.

This clonotype was detected many times. The CDR3 DNA is TGTGCCAGCAGAGGAGCCAACGTCCTGACTTTC. It yields the protein CASRGANVLTF. The chain uses TRBV27 and TRBJ2-6; D not resolved. Germline CDR1 is MNHEY and CDR2 is SMNVEV (reference sequence). V lost 6 bases, J lost 7 bases, and 4 bases lay in between. This CDR3 is 11 amino acids long.

This clonotype appeared many times. This chain connects TRBV27 to TRBJ1-5; D perhaps matches TRBD1 (5 bases). Deletions cut 1 base from V and 3 bases from J, with 10 bases between. Germline lookup yields CDR1 MNHEY and CDR2 SMNVEV (reference sequence). The CDR3 is 15 residues long. CDR3 loop: CASSLLGEANQPQHF. CDR3 in DNA: TGTGCCAGCAGTTTATTGGGGGAGGCCAATCAGCCCCAGCATTTT.

The CDR3 bases are TGTGCCAGCAGCCCCGGCGACAGGCTTATCTATGGCTACACCTTC. It is translated as CASSPGDRLIYGYTF. V and J are TRBV3-1 and TRBJ1-2, with TRBD1 as a possible D gene (6 bases). In germline, CDR1 is LGHDT, CDR2 YNNKEL (reference sequence). The CDR3 is made up of 15 amino acids. Deletions cut 4 bases from V and 4 bases from J, with 16 bases between.

In regard to this clonotype: At one end, the junction sequence differs from germline, possibly due to a read error. The chain links TRBV7-9 to TRBJ2-2; D is perhaps TRBD2 (5 bases). CDR1 SEHNR and CDR2 FQNEAQ come from the germline V gene (reference sequence). The CDR3 sequence is 14 residues long. The CDR3, as DNA: TGTGCCCGCAGCTTAGCCCTGAGCCCCGGGAAGCTGTTTTTT. Translated: CARSLALSPGKLFF. Variable domain in full (rest from reference TRBV7-9 and TRBJ2-2): DTGVSQNPRHKITKRGQNVTFRCDPISEHNRLYWYRQTLGQGPEFLTYFQNEAQLEKSRLLSDRFSAERPKGSFSTLEIQRTEQGDSAMYLCARSLALSPGKLFFGEGSRLTVL.

The table lists this clonotype with a few counts. The chain combines TRBV20-1 with TRBJ2-2; 9 bases agree with TRBD1. The CDR3 runs to 14 residues. Germline trimming cut 6 bases from V and 2 bases from J; bases unmatched to any gene: 4. The germline CDR1 and CDR2 sequences are DFQATT and SNEGSKA (reference sequence). CDR3 amino acids: CSAKGQGNTGELFF. The CDR3 DNA reads as TGCAGTGCCAAGGGACAGGGAAACACCGGGGAGCTGTTTTTT.

The rearrangement uses TRBV6-5 and TRBJ2-5; TRBD2 is a possible D gene (5 bases). The V gene's germline CDR1 is MNHEY and CDR2 SVGAGI. Trimming removed 2 bases from V and 0 bases from J, with 13 bases in between. This CDR3 spans 16 amino acids. The CDR3 DNA reads as TGTGCCAGCAGTTACCAGGTAGCGAGGGACCAAGAGACCCAGTACTTC. This sequence encodes CASSYQVARDQETQYF.

V usage is TRBV7-8 and J usage is TRBJ2-1; D is uncertain. The CDR3 totals 12 residues. The V gene's germline CDR1 is SGHVS and CDR2 FQNEAQ. With 1 base removed from V and 10 bases from J, the gap between germline ends came to 8 bases. CDR3 in DNA: TGTGCCAGCAGCTTAGTTCACCTAGAGCAGTTCTTC. Its protein product is CASSLVHLEQFF.

This clonotype was observed a handful of times. The V gene is TRBV20-1, the J gene TRBJ1-1; maybe TRBD1 (5 bases). CDR3 size: 16 residues. V shed 4 bases and J shed 5 bases, with 23 bases lying between them. Germline V gene data show CDR1 as DFQATT and CDR2 as SNEGSKA (reference sequence). For the CDR3, the DNA is TGCAGTGCTAATCCCCCTGGACGGGGGGGGGGTACTGAAGCTTTCTTT. Protein product: CSANPPGRGGGTEAFF.

This clonotype was counted ten times or more. The rearrangement uses TRBV3-1 and TRBJ1-5, with D unresolved. Trimming left V 1 base short and J 7 bases short, with 23 bases between. CDR3 size: 18 residues. CDR1 is LGHDT and CDR2 is YNNKEL in the germline V gene (reference sequence). CDR3 protein: CASSQGRPEVPLRQPQHF. The DNA of the CDR3 is TGTGCCAGCAGCCAAGGTCGCCCGGAGGTGCCCCTTCGGCAGCCCCAGCATTTT. The whole variable domain, filled in from reference TRBV3-1 and TRBJ1-5, reads DTAVSQTPKYLVTQMGNDKSIKCEQNLGHDTMYWYKQDSKKFLKIMFSYNNKELIINETVPNRFSPKSPDKAHLNLHINSLELGDSAVYFCASSQGRPEVPLRQPQHFGDGTRLSIL.

This clonotype was recorded many times. The genes are TRBV13 and TRBJ2-3; weak D call: TRBD1 (6 bases). CDR1 is PRHDT, CDR2 FYEKMQ, per germline (reference sequence). This CDR3 has 15 residues. The V and J ends lost 3 bases and 4 bases respectively, with 14 bases between them. The CDR3 spells CASSLSPRGADTQYF. The CDR3, as DNA: TGTGCCAGCAGCTTGTCCCCCAGGGGCGCAGATACGCAGTATTTT. Using reference TRBV13 and TRBJ2-3 for the parts outside the CDR3, the full variable domain is AAGVIQSPRHLIKEKRETATLKCYPIPRHDTVYWYQQGPGQDPQFLISFYEKMQSDKGSIPDRFSAQQFSDYHSELNMSSLELGDSALYFCASSLSPRGADTQYFGPGTRLTVL.

In the case of this clonotype: Germline and junction disagree at one end, which may indicate a read error. The chain uses TRBV9 and TRBJ1-5; 7 nucleotides align to TRBD1. Germline CDR1 reads SGDLS; CDR2 reads YYNGEE. The CDR3 loop spans 14 amino acids. The CDR3 sequence: CACSEGQDPWPQHF. CDR3 in DNA: TGTGCCTGCAGCGAAGGACAGGACCCGTGGCCCCAGCATTTT. Full variable domain (outside the CDR3, taken from reference TRBV9 and TRBJ1-5): DSGVTQTPKHLITATGQRVTLRCSPRSGDLSVYWYQQSLDQGLQFLIQYYNGEERAKGNILERFSAQQFPDLHSELNLSSLELGDSALYFCACSEGQDPWPQHFGDGTRLSIL.

At least ten counts were recorded for this clonotype. The chain has TRBV13 and TRBJ2-3; 7 bases agree with TRBD1. With V trimmed by 5 bases and J by 5 bases, 7 bases remained unmatched. The CDR3 covers 14 residues. Germline values: CDR1 PRHDT, CDR2 FYEKMQ (reference sequence). The CDR3 sequence is CASSALQGLDTQYF. In DNA, the CDR3 is TGTGCCAGCAGCGCCCTACAGGGGTTAGATACGCAGTATTTT.